Listed here are 16 T cell receptor beta chains from one sample, sequenced in a study of blood T cells in healthy people across ages (dated by TCRdb to between 2015 and 2017). Libraries were prepared through 5' RACE. The reads were generated on an Illumina HiSeq 2500. A second PCR of roughly 6 to 12 cycles was performed with a sample-barcoded 5' primer and a J-beta primer mix. TCRdb ran its own pipeline on the public reads, namely fastp trimming at Q25 and MiXCR clone calling, and kept in-frame beta chains. Duplicate CDR3 protein sequences are folded into a single record with the most common DNA and genes. The sample table lists hundreds of thousands of distinct CDR3 sequences, about 56% of them with a count of one. The ten largest clones represent around 25% of the sample. Input material: blood. All receptors come from a man aged 35 to 55 in good health.

This clonotype was detected only once. This chain connects TRBV6-6 to TRBJ2-3; 7 nucleotides match TRBD1. This CDR3 spans 15 amino acids. The V and J ends lost 5 bases and 4 bases, in that order; junction bases with no gene match: 9. The germline V gene encodes CDR1 MNHNY and CDR2 SVGAGI (reference sequence). The CDR3 coding sequence is TGTGCCAGCAGTACACGACCGGGACAGCCAGATACGCAGTATTTT. Translating it yields CASSTRPGQPDTQYF.

This chain's CDR3 is CASSQVGSEQYF. CDR3 sequence (DNA): TGTGCCAGCAGCCAAGTTGGCTCCGAGCAGTACTTC. The gene calls are TRBV4-2 and TRBJ2-7; D remains unclear. CDR3 length: 12 residues. The V and J ends lost 1 base and 6 bases respectively, with 7 bases between them. CDR1 is LGHNA, CDR2 YNFKEQ, per germline.

The chain uses TRBV5-1 and TRBJ1-6, with 7 bases identical to TRBD1. The CDR3 has 15 amino acids. The ends lost 4 bases at V and 7 bases at J; junction bases unmatched: 8. The germline CDR1 and CDR2 sequences are SGHRS and YFSETQ. DNA of the CDR3: TGCGCCAGCAGCCCCCAGGGACAGAAAAATTCACCCCTCCACTTT. Translation gives CASSPQGQKNSPLHF. The full variable domain, completed using reference TRBV5-1 and TRBJ1-6, is KAGVTQTPRYLIKTRGQQVTLSCSPISGHRSVSWYQQTPGQGLQFLFEYFSETQRNKGNFPGRFSGRQFSNSRSEMNVSTLELGDSALYLCASSPQGQKNSPLHFGNGTRLTVT.

V gene TRBV28 combines with J gene TRBJ2-3, with 12 bases aligning to TRBD1. Looked up from germline, CDR1 is MDHEN and CDR2 is SYDVKM. This CDR3 spans 16 amino acids. V lost 2 bases and J lost 6; bases outside the gene matches: 6. The CDR3 DNA reads TGTGCCAGCAGTTTACCGGGACAGGGGGCAGCGGATACGCAGTATTTT. Protein product: CASSLPGQGAADTQYF.

The chain has TRBV9 and TRBJ2-5, with TRBD2 matching over 10 bases. Germline trimming cut 3 bases from V and 2 bases from J; bases unmatched to any gene: 7. Germline V CDR1 and CDR2: SGDLS, YYNGEE. The length of the CDR3 is 16 residues. The CDR3 DNA reads TGTGCCAGCAGCGGGACGTTACTAGCGGGGCAAGAGACCCAGTACTTC. This translates into CASSGTLLAGQETQYF.

The chain uses TRBV28 and TRBJ2-7, with a weak D call TRBD1 (5 bases). The CDR3 totals 18 residues. Germline CDR1 is MDHEN and CDR2 is SYDVKM. The V gene lost 3 bases and the J gene lost 1 base, with 22 bases spanning the gap. In nucleotides, the CDR3 is TGTGCCAGCAGTTTGTTCAGGGAAGGTTTACAGTTTTCCTACGAGCAGTACTTC. Its protein is CASSLFREGLQFSYEQYF.

The rearrangement joins TRBV2 to TRBJ1-1, with 9 nucleotides matching TRBD1. The CDR3 has 14 residues. The V and J ends lost 6 bases and 12 bases, in that order; junction bases with no gene match: 14. Per the germline V gene, CDR1 is SNHLY and CDR2 is FYNNEI. The CDR3 spells CASSGLRTGAHTFF. The CDR3 nucleotides read TGTGCCAGCAGCGGGCTCCGGACAGGGGCTCATACTTTCTTT.

The chain uses TRBV20-1 and TRBJ1-6; 9 bases match TRBD1. The germline V gene encodes CDR1 DFQATT and CDR2 SNEGSKA (reference sequence). The CDR3 contains 16 residues. Losses at the gene ends were 0 bases for V and 8 bases for J; bases not matched to a gene: 8. The CDR3 bases are TGCAGTGCTAGAGATCGGGGGGGGACAGGGTATTCACCCCTCCACTTT. Amino acid sequence: CSARDRGGTGYSPLHF.

The rearrangement links TRBV29-1 to TRBJ2-3; 12 bases line up with TRBD2. The germline CDR1 and CDR2 sequences are SQVTM and ANQGSEA. The V segment lost 5 bases and the J segment 1 base; nucleotides outside the gene matches: 4. This CDR3 comprises 15 residues. CDR3 bases: TGCAGCGTTAAAACTAGCGGGGGGCGCACAGATACGCAGTATTTT. This gives the protein CSVKTSGGRTDTQYF.

The genes are TRBV6-5 and TRBJ1-6; 8 bases agree with TRBD1. Germline CDR1 reads MNHEY; CDR2 reads SVGAGI. This CDR3 has 15 residues. J gave up 8 bases and V 3 bases, and 6 bases lay outside the gene matches. The CDR3 loop reads CASSYLAQGDSPLHF. CDR3 sequence (DNA): TGTGCCAGCAGTTATTTGGCACAGGGGGATTCACCCCTCCACTTT.

The chain combines TRBV2 with TRBJ2-4; D possibly corresponds to TRBD1 (6 bases). Matching the DNA end better, TRBJ2-5 makes the J call doubtful. Germline CDR1 is SNHLY and CDR2 is FYNNEI. The length of the CDR3 is 13 residues. CDR3 residues: CASRGQRLETQYF. The CDR3 nucleotides read TGTGCCAGCAGAGGACAGCGTCTTGAGACCCAGTACTTC.

CDR3 region: CASNSRPGALQETQYF. The CDR3 coding sequence is TGCGCCAGCAACTCTCGGCCGGGGGCTTTACAAGAGACCCAGTACTTC. V is TRBV5-1 and J is TRBJ2-5; D might be TRBD1 or TRBD2, each matching 6 bases. V was trimmed by 6 bases and J by 2 bases, leaving 20 bases between them. This CDR3 has 16 amino acids. Germline lookup yields CDR1 SGHRS and CDR2 YFSETQ.

This clonotype occurred a few times. The chain is built from TRBV7-9 and TRBJ2-7; tentative D call: TRBD1 (6 bases). V shed 6 bases and J shed 7 bases, with 28 bases lying between them. The CDR3 sequence is 17 residues long. The germline gives CDR1 SEHNR, CDR2 FQNEAQ (reference sequence). The CDR3 DNA reads TGTGCCAGCAGTCACGGACAGACCGGCAGAACGTACAATGAGCAGTACTTC. Its translation: CASSHGQTGRTYNEQYF.

A few counts support this clonotype. This chain connects TRBV7-2 to TRBJ2-1, with 7 nucleotides matching TRBD2. The V segment lost 7 bases and the J segment 5 bases; nucleotides outside the gene matches: 8. This CDR3 comprises 14 residues. In germline, CDR1 is SGHTA, CDR2 FQGNSA. CDR3 sequence reads: CASKSGITNNEQFF. The CDR3 DNA sequence: TGTGCCAGCAAGAGCGGGATAACCAACAATGAGCAGTTCTTC.

V usage is TRBV20-1 and J usage is TRBJ1-3; D unresolved. There are 13 residues in the CDR3. Per the germline V gene, CDR1 is DFQATT and CDR2 is SNEGSKA (reference sequence). Trimming cost V 6 bases and J 1 base, with 10 bases left between them. The CDR3 loop reads CSAVDQSGNTIYF. CDR3 DNA: TGCAGTGCAGTGGACCAGTCTGGAAACACCATATATTTT.

The gene calls are TRBV5-1 and TRBJ2-1, with a tentative D call TRBD2 (6 bases). Between the trimmed V and J ends, which lost 3 bases and 4 bases, there was a span of 11 bases. Germline values: CDR1 SGHRS, CDR2 YFSETQ. The CDR3 sequence is 14 residues long. CDR3 sequence reads: CASSSRLVYNEQFF. The CDR3 nucleotides read TGCGCCAGCAGCTCTCGACTAGTTTACAATGAGCAGTTCTTC.